This TCR beta chain originates from a study of blood T cell repertoires in COVID-19 (dated by TCRdb to the early 2020s). The study in broad terms: The collaborator samples originated in the United States, Italy and Spain and spanned the acute and convalescent phases of COVID-19. The samples were drawn from the first 160 participants of the ongoing ImmuneRACE study and from some 1,300 subjects provided by 6 global collaborators. Deeply sampled blood TCRbeta repertoires from subjects exposed to, actively infected with, or recovered from COVID-19 were included in the dataset. The material from the prospective study consisted of cDNA or gDNA derived from T cells, B-cell-depleted T cells, or PBMCs. The repertoires were made available in a free public database intended to serve as a resource for research on the immune response to SARS-CoV-2. Where HLA class I and class II types were available, the types were taken from metadata supplied by the sample provider, not from assay-based typing. Sample metadata almost always included a de-identified subject ID, COVID-19 status, age in years and sex.

At one collaborating source in Seattle, patients were enrolled during active infection and were followed longitudinally through the course of disease. Each collaborating institution followed its own protocols to collect whole blood in K2EDTA tubes. For TCRbeta analysis, collaborators shipped samples in one of three forms: frozen whole blood, isolated PBMCs, or DNA extracted from either of those sample types. Taken from the germline V gene, the CDR1 and CDR2 loops are MNHEY and SVGEGT. Here V drops 5 bases and J drops 7 bases, and the junction holds 12 bases not matched to any gene. The CDR3 spans 16 residues, from the cysteine through the phenylalanine. CDR3 DNA is the only sequence kept; it has 48 bases, read in frame from the first base. What the work shows at the level of the full study, not this receptor alone: Clinical and demographic metadata were provided uncurated, with the amount varying by source and participant.

A word on this clone: The target of this receptor is not known. Base qualities are not provided; no much larger clone lies one nucleotide away.

TCRbeta CDR3 regions were amplified from genomic DNA by means of the immunoSEQ Assay, a bias-controlled multiplex PCR. The paper's processing steps were these. Nucleated cell counts per sample were estimated from amplification of reference gene primers within the assay. Sequence reads were collapsed and filtered to measure the absolute abundance of every unique TCRbeta CDR3 rearrangement. For each sample, productive Simpson clonality was calculated as the square root of Simpson's diversity index over productive rearrangements. Drawn from immuneACCESS, this table holds only the in-frame rearrangements with V and J called that TCRdb kept. Clones are partly lost; checked studies trace under half to an unresolved V gene and leave the rest unexplained. V and J calls plus clone size are reproduced from that table; the DNA served to infer D and trimming. This sample has a few hundred thousand clones in its table, and around 87% of those were observed once. Roughly 2% of the sample goes to the ten largest clones.

This sequence originates from a woman aged 60-70 years with COVID-19, enrolled during active disease. The sequencing input was peripheral blood. The chain is made from TRBV6-2 or TRBV6-3 and TRBJ2-1, with 9 bases in between that match TRBD2. The CDR3 is CASSGLWAGGENEQFF. The DNA is TGTGCCAGCAGTGGCCTTTGGGCGGGGGGGGAAAATGAGCAGTTCTTC.